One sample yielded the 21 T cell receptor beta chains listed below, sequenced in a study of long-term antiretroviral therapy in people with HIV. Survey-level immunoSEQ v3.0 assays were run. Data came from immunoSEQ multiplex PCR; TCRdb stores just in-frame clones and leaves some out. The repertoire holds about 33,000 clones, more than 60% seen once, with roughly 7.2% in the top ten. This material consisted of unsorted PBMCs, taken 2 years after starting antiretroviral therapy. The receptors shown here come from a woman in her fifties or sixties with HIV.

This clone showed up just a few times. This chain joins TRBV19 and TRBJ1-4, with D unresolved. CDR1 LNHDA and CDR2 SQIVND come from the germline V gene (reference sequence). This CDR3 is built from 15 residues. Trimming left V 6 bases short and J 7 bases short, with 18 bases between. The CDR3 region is CASSVKTLQGEKLFF. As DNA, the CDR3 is TGTGCCAGTAGCGTGAAGACCCTTCAAGGTGAAAAACTGTTTTTT.

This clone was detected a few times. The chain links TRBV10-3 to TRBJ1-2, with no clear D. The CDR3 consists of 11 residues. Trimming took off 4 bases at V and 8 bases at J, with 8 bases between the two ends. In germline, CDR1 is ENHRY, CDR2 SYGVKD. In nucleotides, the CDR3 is TGTGCCATCAGTGGAGGCGACGGCTACACCTTC. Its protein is CAISGGDGYTF.

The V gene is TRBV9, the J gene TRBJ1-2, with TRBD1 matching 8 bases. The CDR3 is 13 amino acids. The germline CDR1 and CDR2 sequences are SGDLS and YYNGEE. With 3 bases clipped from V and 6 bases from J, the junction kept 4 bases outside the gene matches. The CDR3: CASSADRVDGYTF. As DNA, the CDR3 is TGTGCCAGCAGCGCGGACAGGGTGGATGGCTACACCTTC.

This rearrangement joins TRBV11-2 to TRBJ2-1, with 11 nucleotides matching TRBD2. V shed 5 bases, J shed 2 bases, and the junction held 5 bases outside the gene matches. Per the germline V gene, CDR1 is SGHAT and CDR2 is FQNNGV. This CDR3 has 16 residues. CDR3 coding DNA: TGTGCCAGCAGCCCCATTAGCGGGGGGGCCTACAATGAGCAGTTCTTC. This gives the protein CASSPISGGAYNEQFF.

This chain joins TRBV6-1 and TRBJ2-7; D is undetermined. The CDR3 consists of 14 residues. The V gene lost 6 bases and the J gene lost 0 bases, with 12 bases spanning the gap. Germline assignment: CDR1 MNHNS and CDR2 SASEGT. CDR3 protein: CASSREISSYEQYV. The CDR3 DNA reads TGTGCCAGCAGCAGAGAGATAAGCTCCTACGAGCAGTACGTC.

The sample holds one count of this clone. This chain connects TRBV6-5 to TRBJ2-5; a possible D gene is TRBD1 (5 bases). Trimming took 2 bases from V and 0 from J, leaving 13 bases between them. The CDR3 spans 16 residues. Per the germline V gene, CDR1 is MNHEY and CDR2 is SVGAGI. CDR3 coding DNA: TGTGCCAGCAGTTACGGGGCAGATAAGTACCAAGAGACCCAGTACTTC. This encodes CASSYGADKYQETQYF.

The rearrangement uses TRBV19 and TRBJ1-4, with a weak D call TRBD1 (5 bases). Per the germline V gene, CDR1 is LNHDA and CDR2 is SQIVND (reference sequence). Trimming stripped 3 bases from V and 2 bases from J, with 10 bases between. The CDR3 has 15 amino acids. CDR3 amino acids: CASSMVGTTNEKLFF. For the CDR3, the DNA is TGTGCCAGTAGTATGGTTGGGACCACTAATGAAAAACTGTTTTTT.

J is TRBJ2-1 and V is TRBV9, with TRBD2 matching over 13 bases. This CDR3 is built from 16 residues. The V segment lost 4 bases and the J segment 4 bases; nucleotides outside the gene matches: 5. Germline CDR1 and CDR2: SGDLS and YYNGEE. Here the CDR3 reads CASSQGLAGWYNEQFF. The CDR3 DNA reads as TGTGCCAGCAGCCAGGGACTAGCGGGGTGGTACAATGAGCAGTTCTTC.

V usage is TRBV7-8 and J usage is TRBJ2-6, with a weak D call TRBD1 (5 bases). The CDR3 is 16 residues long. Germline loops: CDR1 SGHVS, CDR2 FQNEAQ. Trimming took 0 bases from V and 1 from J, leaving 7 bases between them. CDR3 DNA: TGTGCCAGCAGCTTAGCCCCAGGGTCTGGGGCCAACGTCCTGACTTTC. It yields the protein CASSLAPGSGANVLTF.

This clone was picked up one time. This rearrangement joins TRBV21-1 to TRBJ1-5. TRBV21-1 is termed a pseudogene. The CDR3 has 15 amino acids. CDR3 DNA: TGTGCCAGCAGCACCGGTCAGTCCAGCAATCAGCCCCAGCATTTT. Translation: CASSTGQSSNQPQHF.

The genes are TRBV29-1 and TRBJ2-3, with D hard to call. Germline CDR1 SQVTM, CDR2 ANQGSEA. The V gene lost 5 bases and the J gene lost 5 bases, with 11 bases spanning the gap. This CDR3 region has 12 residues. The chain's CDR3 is CSVRSFLDTQYF. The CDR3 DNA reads TGCAGCGTTCGTAGTTTCCTAGATACGCAGTATTTT.

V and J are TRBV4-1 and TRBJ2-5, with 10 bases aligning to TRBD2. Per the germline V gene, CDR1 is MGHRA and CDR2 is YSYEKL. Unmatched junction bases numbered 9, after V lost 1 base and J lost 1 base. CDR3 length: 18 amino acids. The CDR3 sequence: CASSQVGSLAGGQETQYF. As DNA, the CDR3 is TGCGCCAGCAGCCAAGTAGGTTCATTAGCGGGGGGCCAAGAGACCCAGTACTTC.

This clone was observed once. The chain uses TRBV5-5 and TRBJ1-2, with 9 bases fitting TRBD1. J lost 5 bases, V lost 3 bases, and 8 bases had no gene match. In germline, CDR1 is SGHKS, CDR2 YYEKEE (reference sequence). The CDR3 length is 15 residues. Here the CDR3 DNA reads TGTGCCAGCAGCTCTGGGGGACAGGGAGCTTATGGCTACACCTTC. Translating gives CASSSGGQGAYGYTF.

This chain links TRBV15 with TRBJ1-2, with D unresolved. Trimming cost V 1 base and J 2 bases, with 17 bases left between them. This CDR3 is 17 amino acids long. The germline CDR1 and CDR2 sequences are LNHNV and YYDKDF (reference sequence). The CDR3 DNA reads TGTGCCACCAGCAGAGGTCCCGGAGGCGATACAAACTATGGCTACACCTTC. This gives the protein CATSRGPGGDTNYGYTF. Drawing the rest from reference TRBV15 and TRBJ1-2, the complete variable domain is DAMVIQNPRYQVTQFGKPVTLSCSQTLNHNVMYWYQQKSSQAPKLLFHYYDKDFNNEADTPDNFQSRRPNTSFCFLDIRSPGLGDTAMYLCATSRGPGGDTNYGYTFGSGTRLTVV.

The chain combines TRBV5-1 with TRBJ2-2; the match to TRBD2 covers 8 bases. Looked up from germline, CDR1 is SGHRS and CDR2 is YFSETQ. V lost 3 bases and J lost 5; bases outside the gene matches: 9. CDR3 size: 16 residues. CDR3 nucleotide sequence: TGCGCCAGCAGCTCCCGGGAGGGAAGGGGTACCGGGGAGCTGTTTTTT. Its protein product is CASSSREGRGTGELFF.

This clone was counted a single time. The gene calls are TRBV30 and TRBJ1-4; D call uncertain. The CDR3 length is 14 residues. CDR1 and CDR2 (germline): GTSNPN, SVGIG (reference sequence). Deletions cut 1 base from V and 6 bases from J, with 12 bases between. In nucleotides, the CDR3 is TGTGCCTGGAGTGAGGACGGGCGCTATGAAAAACTGTTTTTT. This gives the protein CAWSEDGRYEKLFF.

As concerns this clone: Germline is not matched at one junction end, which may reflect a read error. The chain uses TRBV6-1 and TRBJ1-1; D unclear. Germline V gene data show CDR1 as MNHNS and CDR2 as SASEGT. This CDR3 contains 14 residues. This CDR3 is CASGEAGMNTEAFF. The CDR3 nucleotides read TGTGCCAGCGGTGAAGCGGGTATGAACACTGAAGCTTTCTTT.

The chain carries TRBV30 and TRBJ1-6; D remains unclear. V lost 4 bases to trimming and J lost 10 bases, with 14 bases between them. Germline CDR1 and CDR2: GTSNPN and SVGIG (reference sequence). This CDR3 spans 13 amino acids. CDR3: CAWTPGRVSPLHF. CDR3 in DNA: TGTGCCTGGACCCCCGGAAGGGTGTCACCCCTCCACTTT.

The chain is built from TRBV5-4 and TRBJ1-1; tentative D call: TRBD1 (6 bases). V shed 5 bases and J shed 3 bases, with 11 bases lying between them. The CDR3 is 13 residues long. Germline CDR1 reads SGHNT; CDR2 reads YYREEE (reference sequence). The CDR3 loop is CASSGQPYTEAFF. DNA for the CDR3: TGTGCCAGCAGTGGACAGCCTTACACTGAAGCTTTCTTT.

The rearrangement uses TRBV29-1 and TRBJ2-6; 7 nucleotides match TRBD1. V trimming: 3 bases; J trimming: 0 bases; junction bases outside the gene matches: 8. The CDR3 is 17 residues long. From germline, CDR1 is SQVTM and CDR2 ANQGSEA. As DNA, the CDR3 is TGCAGCGTTGACGGAGGACAGGTTAGCTCTGGGGCCAACGTCCTGACTTTC. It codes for CSVDGGQVSSGANVLTF. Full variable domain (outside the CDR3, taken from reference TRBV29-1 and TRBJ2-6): SAVISQKPSRDICQRGTSLTIQCQVDSQVTMMFWYRQQPGQSLTLIATANQGSEATYESGFVIDKFPISRPNLTFSTLTVSNMSPEDSSIYLCSVDGGQVSSGANVLTFGAGSRLTVL.

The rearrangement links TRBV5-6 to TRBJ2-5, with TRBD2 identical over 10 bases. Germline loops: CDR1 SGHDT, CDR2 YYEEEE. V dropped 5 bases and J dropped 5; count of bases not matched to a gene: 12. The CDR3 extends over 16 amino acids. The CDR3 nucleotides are TGTGCCAGCAGGATGGGGTCTACTAGCGGGGTGGAGACCCAGTACTTC. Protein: CASRMGSTSGVETQYF.